The 20 T cell receptor beta chains reported below all come from one sample, sequenced in a study of beta chain features in type 1 diabetes. The sequenced template was cDNA made from the entire isolated RNA. Only in-frame clones appear in the TCRdb table, and some are missing; sequencing was by immunoSEQ multiplex PCR. The sample lists hundreds of thousands of clones; around 15% were seen once. Sequenced material: naive CD4+ T cells from blood. Receptors were obtained from a man between 18 and 29 years old in good health.

A note on this clone: Sequence at one end of the junction differs from germline and may be a read error. V and J are TRBV6-5 and TRBJ1-1; 8 bases line up with TRBD1. This CDR3 comprises 12 residues. Germline CDR1 MNHEY, CDR2 SVGAGI. CDR3 sequence reads: CASSRGQGPWKF. In DNA, the CDR3 is TGTGCCAGCAGCCGTGGACAGGGCCCCTGGAAATTT.

The table lists this clone with a few counts. The chain combines TRBV15 with TRBJ1-2, with a tentative D call TRBD1 (6 bases). Trimming cost V 0 bases and J 4 bases, with 12 bases left between them. The germline V gene has CDR1 LNHNV and CDR2 YYDKDF (reference sequence). This CDR3 is 15 amino acids long. CDR3 sequence reads: CATSRDRGLGYGYTF. The CDR3, as DNA: TGTGCCACCAGCAGAGACAGGGGTCTCGGCTATGGCTACACCTTC.

The CDR3: CASSSTGTGETQYF. The DNA of the CDR3 is TGTGCCAGCAGTTCTACAGGGACGGGAGAGACCCAGTACTTC. The chain employs TRBV6-5 and TRBJ2-5; weak D call: TRBD1 (6 bases). The CDR3 has 14 amino acids. The germline V and J ends were trimmed by 4 bases and 4 bases, with 13 bases remaining between them. Germline assignment: CDR1 MNHEY and CDR2 SVGAGI.

CDR3: CASIRTGSYEQYF. The CDR3 DNA reads TGTGCCAGCATCCGGACAGGGTCCTACGAGCAGTACTTC. The gene calls are TRBV27 and TRBJ2-7, with 8 bases aligning to TRBD1. In germline, CDR1 is MNHEY, CDR2 SMNVEV (reference sequence). This CDR3 spans 13 amino acids. With 7 bases clipped from V and 1 base from J, the junction kept 3 bases outside the gene matches.

The rearrangement joins TRBV4-2 to TRBJ2-7, with D tentatively TRBD1 or TRBD2 (6 bases each). The germline V and J ends were trimmed by 2 bases and 1 base, with 15 bases remaining between them. Germline V CDR1 and CDR2: LGHNA, YNFKEQ. CDR3 length: 16 amino acids. The CDR3 reads CASSQIGGGVSYEQYF. The CDR3 region has the DNA TGTGCCAGCAGCCAAATTGGGGGCGGGGTATCCTACGAGCAGTACTTC.

There are a few counts of this clone. The V call is TRBV7-2, the J call TRBJ2-1, with D possibly TRBD1 on 6 matching bases. This CDR3 is 15 amino acids long. The V and J ends lost 1 base and 7 bases respectively, with 14 bases between them. From germline, CDR1 is SGHTA and CDR2 FQGNSA. The CDR3 bases are TGTGCCAGCAGCTTAGTACAGGGTAAGAAAAATGAGCAGTTCTTC. Protein product: CASSLVQGKKNEQFF.

This clone was picked up a small number of times. Other DNA sequences within the sample encode an identical CDR3. The chain employs TRBV7-2 and TRBJ2-2; D unclear. The CDR3 spans 12 residues. The germline V and J ends were trimmed by 2 bases and 2 bases, with 0 bases remaining between them. Germline V gives CDR1 SGHTA, CDR2 FQGNSA. The CDR3 DNA reads TGTGCCAGCAGCTTAAACACCGGGGAGCTGTTTTTT. This encodes CASSLNTGELFF. Using reference TRBV7-2 and TRBJ2-2 for the parts outside the CDR3, the full variable domain is GAGVSQSPSNKVTEKGKDVELRCDPISGHTALYWYRQSLGQGLEFLIYFQGNSAPDKSGLPSDRFSAERTGGSVSTLTIQRTQQEDSAVYLCASSLNTGELFFGEGSRLTVL.

This chain joins TRBV4-1 and TRBJ1-5, with D perhaps TRBD1 (5 bases). The CDR3 extends over 16 amino acids. The V and J ends lost 0 bases and 2 bases respectively, with 11 bases between them. Germline V gene lookup returns CDR1 MGHRA and CDR2 YSYEKL. CDR3 in DNA: TGCGCCAGCAGCCAAGATCGCAGGGTGGGCAATCAGCCCCAGCATTTT. Its translation: CASSQDRRVGNQPQHF.

V is TRBV6-4 and J is TRBJ1-5; D is uncertain. From germline, CDR1 is MRHNA and CDR2 SNTAGT. V lost 1 base, J lost 4 bases, and 5 bases lay in between. There are 13 residues in the CDR3. This chain's CDR3 is CASSDWVNQPQHF. In DNA, the CDR3 is TGTGCCAGCAGTGACTGGGTAAATCAGCCCCAGCATTTT.

This clone has just one count. The rearrangement uses TRBV7-7 and TRBJ2-1, with D maybe TRBD2 (7 bases). The CDR3 contains 17 residues. Trimming removed 6 bases at V and 6 bases at J, with 24 bases between. Per the germline V gene, CDR1 is SSHAT and CDR2 is FNYEAQ (reference sequence). Here the CDR3 reads CASSKGVAGAFSNEQFF. CDR3 nucleotide sequence: TGTGCCAGCAGTAAGGGGGTGGCGGGAGCATTCAGCAATGAGCAGTTCTTC.

This chain links TRBV9 with TRBJ1-2; a weak D match, TRBD1 (6 bases). The CDR3 loop spans 17 amino acids. V lost 0 bases to trimming and J lost 5 bases, with 20 bases between them. The germline CDR1 and CDR2 sequences are SGDLS and YYNGEE. The DNA of the CDR3 is TGTGCCAGCAGCGTAGCTCCCGGCAGGGGACGAAGTTATGGCTACACCTTC. It yields the protein CASSVAPGRGRSYGYTF.

CDR3 nucleotide sequence: TGTGCCTGGGGTAATTCACCCCTCCACTTT. Protein sequence: CAWGNSPLHF. The genes are TRBV30 and TRBJ1-6; D call uncertain. Deletions cut 5 bases from V and 6 bases from J, with 2 bases between. Germline values: CDR1 GTSNPN, CDR2 SVGIG (reference sequence). The CDR3 consists of 10 residues.

The V call is TRBV4-3, the J call TRBJ2-2; 8 nucleotides align to TRBD1. CDR3 length equals 16 residues. V was pared by 1 base and J by 5 bases, with 6 bases of the junction left unmatched. Germline V gene data show CDR1 as LGHNA and CDR2 as YSLEER. CDR3: CASSQGYRQGTGELFF. CDR3 sequence (DNA): TGCGCCAGCAGCCAAGGCTACAGACAGGGGACCGGGGAGCTGTTTTTT.

J is TRBJ1-3 and V is TRBV10-3; D possibly corresponds to TRBD1 (6 bases). CDR3 length: 15 amino acids. Germline lookup yields CDR1 ENHRY and CDR2 SYGVKD. The V gene lost 2 bases and the J gene lost 0 bases, with 8 bases spanning the gap. The CDR3 loop reads CAISEAGVSGNTIYF. Written as DNA, the CDR3 is TGTGCCATCAGTGAGGCAGGGGTCTCTGGAAACACCATATATTTT.

As for this clone: Sequence at one end of the junction differs from germline and may be a read error. The CDR3 DNA reads TGTGCCAGCAGCCACGCAGGGACTAGCGGGAGGGAACACTTC. Protein: CASSHAGTSGREHF. The chain links TRBV7-2 to TRBJ2-7; 16 bases agree with TRBD2. This CDR3 spans 14 amino acids. Germline CDR1 SGHTA, CDR2 FQGNSA. Together with reference TRBV7-2 and TRBJ2-7, the CDR3 gives the full variable domain: GAGVSQSPSNKVTEKGKDVELRCDPISGHTALYWYRQSLGQGLEFLIYFQGNSAPDKSGLPSDRFSAERTGGSVSTLTIQRTQQEDSAVYLCASSHAGTSGREHFGPGTRLTVT.

This clone was picked up a small number of times. The CDR3 protein is CASSLPFGELFF. As DNA, the CDR3 is TGTGCCAGCAGCCTACCTTTCGGTGAGCTGTTTTTT. The rearrangement joins TRBV14 to TRBJ2-2, with D uncertain. This CDR3 has 12 amino acids. V was cut by 4 bases and J by 11 bases, with 11 bases left in between. Germline values: CDR1 SGHDN, CDR2 FVKESK.

This clone was detected ten times or more. The chain carries TRBV27 and TRBJ1-5, with D possibly matching TRBD1 (5 bases). Trimming shortened V by 6 bases and J by 7 bases, and 7 bases separated the two germline ends. This CDR3 is built from 11 residues. The germline gives CDR1 MNHEY, CDR2 SMNVEV (reference sequence). CDR3 sequence (DNA): TGTGCCAGCAGCCGGGACCAGCCCCAGCATTTT. Its protein is CASSRDQPQHF.

CDR3 DNA: TGCGCCAGCAGCCGAATCCGTGTGGATAATGAAAAACTGTTTTTT. Translation: CASSRIRVDNEKLFF. This sequence joins TRBV4-1 and TRBJ1-4; D is undetermined. Looked up from germline, CDR1 is MGHRA and CDR2 is YSYEKL. Trimming stripped 4 bases from V and 4 bases from J, with 13 bases between. The CDR3 spans 15 residues.

This clone was observed a handful of times. V usage is TRBV5-1 and J usage is TRBJ2-1; 7 bases fit TRBD1. Trimming took 4 bases from V and 1 from J; bases not matched to a gene: 14. CDR3 length: 18 residues. The germline CDR1 and CDR2 sequences are SGHRS and YFSETQ. CDR3 sequence (DNA): TGCGCCAGCAGCCTCCCTAGGACAGGCCGAAAGTCCTACAATGAGCAGTTCTTC. It translates to CASSLPRTGRKSYNEQFF.

This chain joins TRBV7-6 and TRBJ2-1; D might be TRBD1 or TRBD2, each matching 5 bases. Germline V gene sequence: CDR1 SGHVS, CDR2 FNYEAQ. V lost 6 bases, J lost 6 bases, and 18 bases lay in between. The CDR3 spans 15 residues. The CDR3: CASRGWGSRPNEQFF. The CDR3 nucleotides are TGTGCCAGCAGGGGTTGGGGGAGCCGCCCCAATGAGCAGTTCTTC.